The 2 T cell receptor beta chains in this list originate from one sample, sequenced in a study of shared clonotypes between healthy human individuals. Sequenced by immunoSEQ multiplex PCR; TCRdb stores in-frame clones only, minus some. This table holds some 2 million clones, about 95% found once. The naive CD8 subset, CD45RO-negative cells positively selected for CCR7, excluded terminally differentiated effector memory CD45RA+ cells. Sequenced sample: naive CD8+ T cells sorted from blood. Source of these receptors: a man aged 18 to 30 in good health.

CDR3 sequence (DNA): TGTGCCAGCAGCGGGTCCCGGCGGAATGGCTACACCTTC. This codes for CASSGSRRNGYTF. The gene calls are TRBV9 and TRBJ1-2; D gene unclear. CDR3 length: 13 residues. The V end lost 3 bases, the J end lost 6 bases, and 12 bases lay between the germline ends. Per germline, CDR1 SGDLS and CDR2 YYNGEE.

The rearrangement links TRBV7-2 to TRBJ2-7; TRBD2 agrees at 7 bases. The CDR3 extends over 11 amino acids. Germline V gene sequence: CDR1 SGHTA, CDR2 FQGNSA. V was pared by 6 bases and J by 6 bases, with 2 bases of the junction left unmatched. CDR3 DNA sequence: TGTGCCAGCAGGACTAGCAGCGAGCAGTACTTC. Its translation is CASRTSSEQYF.